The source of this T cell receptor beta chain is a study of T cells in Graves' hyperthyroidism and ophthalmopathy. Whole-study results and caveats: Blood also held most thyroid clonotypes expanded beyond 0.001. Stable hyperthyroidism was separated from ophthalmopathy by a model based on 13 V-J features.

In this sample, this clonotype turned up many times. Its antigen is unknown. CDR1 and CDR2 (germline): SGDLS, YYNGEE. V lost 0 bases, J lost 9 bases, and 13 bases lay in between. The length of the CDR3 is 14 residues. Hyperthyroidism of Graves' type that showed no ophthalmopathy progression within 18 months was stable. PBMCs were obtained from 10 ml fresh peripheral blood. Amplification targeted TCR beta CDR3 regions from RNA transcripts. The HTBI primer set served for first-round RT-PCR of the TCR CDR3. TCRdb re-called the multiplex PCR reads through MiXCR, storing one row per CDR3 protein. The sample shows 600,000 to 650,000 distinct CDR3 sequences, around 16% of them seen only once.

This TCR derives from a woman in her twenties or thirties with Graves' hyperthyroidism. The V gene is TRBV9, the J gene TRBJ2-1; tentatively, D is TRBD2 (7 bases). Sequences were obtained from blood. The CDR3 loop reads CASSVEMRGGEQFF. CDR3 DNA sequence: TGTGCCAGCAGCGTAGAGATGAGGGGGGGTGAGCAGTTCTTC.